The clone carrying this T cell receptor beta chain showed up just a few times. What it binds is unknown. The CDR3 contains 16 residues. Germline V CDR1 and CDR2: KGHDR, SFDVKD. Germline trimming cut 3 bases from V and 4 bases from J; bases unmatched to any gene: 7. TCRdb analysed the RT-PCR reads with MiXCR anew, one entry per CDR3 protein. This table holds about 780,000 distinct CDR3 sequences, 15% to 20% found once. These data belong to a study of response to subunit inactivated influenza vaccine. Overall study findings and caveats: It was suggested by the authors that few new T cells are recruited by each seasonal influenza vaccination.

V is TRBV24-1 and J is TRBJ2-3; 9 bases match TRBD2. Material: PBMCs from blood, obtained 4 to 6 days after vaccination. The sequence was obtained from a man aged 50 or older who received an inactivated influenza vaccine. The CDR3 bases are TGTGCCACCAGTGATCATAGCGGGAGCGGGGCAGATACGCAGTATTTT. Translation gives CATSDHSGSGADTQYF.